This T cell receptor (beta chain) was identified during a study of graft-versus-host responses after intestinal transplantation. The overall study: Following induction with anti-thymocyte globulin, all recipients were given tacrolimus and steroids for about three years. Study-level findings and limits: Allograft clonal ratios (graft-versus-host to host-versus-graft) were high in patients who had graft-donor T cell macrochimerism. GvH clones turned up in recipient marrow; some had shown up first in ileum or blood.

Repertoires were generated with immunoSEQ multiplex PCR, while TCRdb's copy carries only in-frame clones and drops some. This repertoire shows 140,000 or so clones, 80% to 95% found once; its top ten account for about 0.2%. CDR1 and CDR2 from the germline V gene are MDHEN and SYDVKM. The ends lost 6 bases at V and 1 base at J; junction bases unmatched: 5. This CDR3 comprises 15 residues. With regard to this clone: Antigen specificity is unknown. The same CDR3 is also encoded by other DNA sequences in this sample.

This clonotype was sampled from a human donor who received an intestinal transplant. This chain joins TRBV28 and TRBJ1-5; 8 bases map to TRBD1. Sample: unstimulated CD4+ T cells sorted from spleen or lymph node cells, taken before intestinal transplant. This chain's CDR3 is CASRPQGASNQPQHF. CDR3 in DNA: TGTGCCAGCAGGCCGCAGGGGGCGAGCAATCAGCCCCAGCATTTT. Full variable domain (missing parts from reference TRBV28 and TRBJ1-5): DVKVTQSSRYLVKRTGEKVFLECVQDMDHENMFWYRQDPGLGLRLIYFSYDVKMKEKGDIPEGYSVSREKKERFSLILESASTNQTSMYLCASRPQGASNQPQHFGDGTRLSIL.